Each of the 28 T cell receptor beta chains below was sequenced from the same sample in a study of blood T cells in healthy people across ages. Sample-barcoded 5' priming and a J-beta primer mix drove a second PCR of about 6 to 12 cycles. Each CDR3 protein is one row after TCRdb ran MiXCR on the 5' RACE reads. The sample has roughly 1 million distinct CDR3 sequences; around 27% are singletons. This sample also belongs to another study, concerning T cells of mothers and their children.

Sample: blood. These receptors were obtained from a girl aged 2 to 10 in good health.

This chain connects TRBV29-1 to TRBJ2-1; D possibly corresponds to TRBD2 (5 bases). Trimming took off 0 bases at V and 15 bases at J, with 12 bases between the two ends. Germline assignment: CDR1 SQVTM and CDR2 ANQGSEA. The CDR3 loop spans 11 amino acids. DNA of the CDR3: TGCAGCGTTGAAGATCGCAGTGGGAGGTTCTTC. Translating gives CSVEDRSGRFF.

This clonotype showed up just a few times. V is TRBV7-3 and J is TRBJ2-5, with D maybe TRBD2 (5 bases). V dropped 5 bases and J dropped 5 bases, with 15 bases sitting between them. This CDR3 is built from 14 residues. Germline V CDR1 and CDR2: SGHTA, FQGTGA. The CDR3 loop is CASSRPGRGETQYF. The CDR3 DNA sequence: TGTGCCAGCAGCCGACCCGGGCGAGGGGAGACCCAGTACTTC.

This clonotype was detected a few times. The chain links TRBV28 to TRBJ2-1; D may correspond to TRBD1 or TRBD2 (5 bases each). The CDR3 loop spans 14 amino acids. Germline V gives CDR1 MDHEN, CDR2 SYDVKM. V was shortened by 10 bases and J by 0 bases, with 13 bases between the two germline ends. Here the CDR3 reads CATYDSGSYNEQFF. CDR3 in DNA: TGTGCCACCTACGACAGCGGCTCCTACAATGAGCAGTTCTTC.

In DNA form, the CDR3 reads TGTGCCAGTAGCCGCAGCCACTATGGCTACACCTTC. Translated: CASSRSHYGYTF. The rearrangement joins TRBV11-2 to TRBJ1-2; D remains unclear. Germline V CDR1 and CDR2: SGHAT, FQNNGV. The CDR3 is 12 amino acids. Trimming took 9 bases from V and 3 from J, leaving 11 bases between them.

The rearrangement links TRBV11-2 to TRBJ1-1; unclear D gene. The V end was cut by 3 bases, the J end by 1 base, with 9 bases between. This CDR3 has 14 residues. The V gene's germline CDR1 is SGHAT and CDR2 FQNNGV. The CDR3 sequence: CASSLTSPNTEAFF. CDR3 in DNA: TGTGCCAGCAGCTTGACTAGCCCGAACACTGAAGCTTTCTTT. Full variable domain (rest looked up from reference TRBV11-2 and TRBJ1-1): EAGVAQSPRYKIIEKRQSVAFWCNPISGHATLYWYQQILGQGPKLLIQFQNNGVVDDSQLPKDRFSAERLKGVDSTLKIQPAKLEDSAVYLCASSLTSPNTEAFFGQGTRLTVV.

This chain links TRBV2 with TRBJ1-4; unclear D gene. This CDR3 region has 14 residues. Germline V CDR1 and CDR2: SNHLY, FYNNEI. V dropped 5 bases and J dropped 8 bases, with 15 bases sitting between them. Here the CDR3 DNA reads TGTGCCAGCAGTCGACGGTTCCTATTCGAAAAACTGTTTTTT. Translation: CASSRRFLFEKLFF. The full variable domain, in which reference TRBV2 and TRBJ1-4 provide the parts outside the CDR3, is EPEVTQTPSHQVTQMGQEVILRCVPISNHLYFYWYRQILGQKVEFLVSFYNNEISEKSEIFDDQFSVERPDGSNFTLKIRSTKLEDSAMYFCASSRRFLFEKLFFGSGTQLSVL.

J is TRBJ2-6 and V is TRBV12-5; 7 bases fit TRBD1. The CDR3 runs to 15 residues. Germline lookup yields CDR1 LGHNT and CDR2 FRNRAP. The V gene end was trimmed by 6 bases and the J gene end by 2 bases; junction bases not matched to a gene: 4. Written as DNA, the CDR3 is TGTGCTAGTGGGACAGGGACGACTGGGGCCAACGTCCTGACTTTC. This sequence encodes CASGTGTTGANVLTF.

This clonotype has just a few counts. V is TRBV12-3 or TRBV12-4 and J is TRBJ2-5; D ambiguous. V shed 1 base and J shed 1 base, with 10 bases lying between them. The CDR3 covers 15 residues. The CDR3 reads CASSLGRRAQETQYF. The CDR3 DNA follows: TGTGCCAGCAGTTTAGGCAGGCGAGCCCAAGAGACCCAGTACTTC.

The V and J genes are TRBV29-1 and TRBJ2-1; D is possibly TRBD1 (6 bases). CDR3 size: 13 residues. The V end lost 7 bases, the J end lost 8 bases, and 18 bases lay between the germline ends. CDR1 SQVTM and CDR2 ANQGSEA come from the germline V gene. In DNA form, the CDR3 reads TGCAGCGCTGACGACAGGTTTGACGATGAGCAGTTCTTC. Encoded protein: CSADDRFDDEQFF.

The chain has TRBV12-5 and TRBJ2-3, with D uncertain. Germline assignment: CDR1 LGHNT and CDR2 FRNRAP. V lost 6 bases and J lost 3, with 4 bases in between. The CDR3 runs 11 residues. This CDR3 reads CASGETDTQYF. The CDR3 region has the DNA TGTGCTAGTGGGGAAACAGATACGCAGTATTTT.

The CDR3 DNA reads TGTGCCAGCAAGGAAGGCTACCAAGAGACCCAGTACTTC. Translation: CASKEGYQETQYF. V and J are TRBV6-1 and TRBJ2-5; D ambiguous. CDR3 size: 13 residues. The V end was cut by 7 bases, the J end by 0 bases, with 9 bases between. Per germline, CDR1 MNHNS and CDR2 SASEGT.

The rearrangement links TRBV6-6 to TRBJ2-1, with a weak D call TRBD2 (6 bases). The CDR3 totals 13 residues. The V gene's germline CDR1 is MNHNY and CDR2 SVGAGI (reference sequence). Trimming stripped 6 bases from V and 9 bases from J, with 15 bases between. This CDR3 reads CASSQFREPEQFF. CDR3 nucleotide sequence: TGTGCCAGCAGCCAGTTCCGGGAGCCTGAGCAGTTCTTC.

The chain uses TRBV2 and TRBJ2-5, with 10 bases fitting TRBD1. TRBJ2-1 explains the end of the DNA better; the J call may be wrong. Germline V CDR1 and CDR2: SNHLY, FYNNEI. This CDR3 contains 13 residues. The CDR3 sequence: CASTWTGGNEQFF. In DNA form, the CDR3 reads TGTGCCAGCACCTGGACAGGGGGGAATGAGCAGTTCTTC.

The chain is built from TRBV4-2 and TRBJ2-7; D is unresolved. CDR3 length: 14 residues. Germline V gives CDR1 LGHNA, CDR2 YNFKEQ. Trimming stripped 4 bases from V and 6 bases from J, with 16 bases between. CDR3 sequence (DNA): TGTGCCAGCAGCCCCGTACGGGCCGAACCCGAGCAGTACTTC. Encoded protein: CASSPVRAEPEQYF.

The chain joins TRBV29-1 to TRBJ2-5; D not certain. The V end was cut by 6 bases, the J end by 4 bases, with 15 bases between. This CDR3 has 13 amino acids. From germline, CDR1 is SQVTM and CDR2 ANQGSEA. CDR3 in amino acids: CSVPVGFRETQYF. The DNA for the CDR3 is TGCAGCGTCCCCGTCGGGTTTAGAGAGACCCAGTACTTC. The variable domain in full, completed from reference TRBV29-1 and TRBJ2-5, reads SAVISQKPSRDICQRGTSLTIQCQVDSQVTMMFWYRQQPGQSLTLIATANQGSEATYESGFVIDKFPISRPNLTFSTLTVSNMSPEDSSIYLCSVPVGFRETQYFGPGTRLLVL.

A few counts support this clonotype. The rearrangement links TRBV7-2 to TRBJ2-7, with a possible D match to TRBD2 (6 bases). The CDR3 extends over 14 amino acids. Germline assignment: CDR1 SGHTA and CDR2 FQGNSA. The V and J ends lost 6 bases and 0 bases respectively, with 12 bases between them. This chain's CDR3 is CASSYSGTSYEQYF. For the CDR3, the DNA is TGTGCCAGCAGTTATAGCGGAACCTCCTACGAGCAGTACTTC.

This clonotype has just a few counts. V and J are TRBV5-1 and TRBJ2-5, with 10 bases lining up with TRBD1. The J call may not be correct, given that the DNA end is closer to TRBJ2-1. The CDR3 covers 17 residues. Per the germline V gene, CDR1 is SGHRS and CDR2 is YFSETQ. In nucleotides, the CDR3 is TGCGCCAGCAGTCGACCTAAACCGGGACAGGGGATCCATGAGCAGTTCTTC. This encodes CASSRPKPGQGIHEQFF.

This clonotype was seen a handful of times. CDR3 amino acids: CSGGQTGELFF. The CDR3 DNA reads as TGCAGCGGTGGACAGACCGGGGAGCTGTTTTTT. The genes are TRBV29-1 and TRBJ2-2; a weak D match, TRBD1 (6 bases). The CDR3 covers 11 residues. V was pared by 7 bases and J by 5 bases, with 8 bases between. Germline CDR1 SQVTM, CDR2 ANQGSEA.

This clonotype was recorded many times. The V call is TRBV6-2 or TRBV6-3, the J call TRBJ2-5; 7 nucleotides agree with TRBD1. V was clipped by 5 bases and J by 5 bases; unmatched bases: 11. Germline loops: CDR1 MNHEY, CDR2 SVGEGT. CDR3 size: 15 residues. Here the CDR3 reads CASSTRLTGKETQYF. CDR3 nucleotides: TGTGCCAGCAGTACAAGATTGACAGGGAAGGAGACCCAGTACTTC.

This clonotype was observed a few times. The chain joins TRBV9 to TRBJ1-2; D is unresolved. There are 15 residues in the CDR3. Germline CDR1 is SGDLS and CDR2 is YYNGEE. Trimming removed 0 bases from V and 4 bases from J, with 13 bases in between. As DNA, the CDR3 is TGTGCCAGCAGCGTAGACCCGGGGTCCTCCTATGGCTACACCTTC. Translated: CASSVDPGSSYGYTF.

This clonotype was counted only a few times. This chain links TRBV29-1 with TRBJ2-5, with TRBD1 matching over 7 bases. V lost 6 bases and J lost 5; bases outside the gene matches: 9. Looked up from germline, CDR1 is SQVTM and CDR2 is ANQGSEA. The CDR3 spans 13 residues. CDR3 bases: TGCAGCGTCGATAGGGGGCTGGTTGAGACCCAGTACTTC. As protein: CSVDRGLVETQYF.

The rearrangement uses TRBV7-2 and TRBJ2-5; 7 nucleotides match TRBD2. With the DNA end fitting TRBJ2-1 better, the J assignment may be wrong. The CDR3 totals 15 residues. The germline gives CDR1 SGHTA, CDR2 FQGNSA. The CDR3, as DNA: TGTGCCAGCCTACTAGCGAGCACAACCTACAATGAGCAGTTCTTC. Translated: CASLLASTTYNEQFF.

The chain couples TRBV9 to TRBJ2-7; D is unresolved. The length of the CDR3 is 13 residues. V lost 0 bases to trimming and J lost 7 bases, with 11 bases between them. Germline lookup yields CDR1 SGDLS and CDR2 YYNGEE. The CDR3 region is CASSVEGHGEQYF. The CDR3 DNA reads TGTGCCAGCAGCGTAGAAGGGCACGGGGAGCAGTACTTC.

This clonotype has more than one count but fewer than ten. This chain uses TRBV6-1 with TRBJ2-5; D remains ambiguous. The last part of the DNA fits TRBJ2-7 better; the J call may be wrong. The CDR3 runs 10 residues. Per germline, CDR1 MNHNS and CDR2 SASEGT. The CDR3 coding sequence is TGTGCCAGCAATTTTGACGAGCAGTACTTC. As protein: CASNFDEQYF.

The chain couples TRBV20-1 to TRBJ2-1; the match to TRBD2 covers 7 bases. J gave up 0 bases and V 3 bases, and 14 bases lay outside the gene matches. CDR1 and CDR2 from the germline V gene are DFQATT and SNEGSKA (reference sequence). CDR3 length: 18 residues. In DNA, the CDR3 is TGCAGTGCTAGGCCAAACCAGACTAGCCCCTACTCCTACAATGAGCAGTTCTTC. Translation: CSARPNQTSPYSYNEQFF.

In its sample, this clonotype was seen a few times. This chain links TRBV2 with TRBJ2-1; D gene uncertain. The CDR3 is made up of 10 amino acids. V was cut by 8 bases and J by 10 bases, with 9 bases left in between. Germline V gives CDR1 SNHLY, CDR2 FYNNEI. The CDR3 coding sequence is TGTGCCAGCGTTAACTACGAGCAGTTCTTC. Its translation is CASVNYEQFF.

This chain links TRBV24-1 with TRBJ2-6, with TRBD1 identical over 7 bases. The CDR3 runs to 16 residues. The J segment lost 7 bases and the V segment lost 3 bases, leaving 8 bases of the junction unmatched. CDR1 and CDR2 (germline): KGHDR, SFDVKD. Here the CDR3 reads CATSDRGQPTANVLTF. The CDR3 DNA reads as TGTGCCACCAGTGATCGGGGACAGCCAACAGCCAACGTCCTGACTTTC.

V is TRBV12-3 or TRBV12-4 and J is TRBJ1-1, with D unclear. The CDR3 is 13 amino acids. Trimming removed 3 bases from V and 8 bases from J, with 13 bases in between. The CDR3 sequence: CASSFYSTTEAFF. DNA for the CDR3: TGTGCCAGCAGTTTTTACAGTACGACAGAAGCTTTCTTT.